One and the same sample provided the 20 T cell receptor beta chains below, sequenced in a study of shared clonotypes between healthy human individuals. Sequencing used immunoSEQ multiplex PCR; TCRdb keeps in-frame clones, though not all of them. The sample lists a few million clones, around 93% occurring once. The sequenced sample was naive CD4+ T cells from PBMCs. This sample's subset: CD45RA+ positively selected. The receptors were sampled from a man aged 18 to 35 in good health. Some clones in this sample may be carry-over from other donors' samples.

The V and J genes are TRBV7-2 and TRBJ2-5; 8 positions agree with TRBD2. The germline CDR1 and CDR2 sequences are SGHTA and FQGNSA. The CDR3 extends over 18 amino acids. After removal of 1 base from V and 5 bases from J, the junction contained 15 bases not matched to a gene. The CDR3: CASSLVASGSAPRETQYF. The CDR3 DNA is TGTGCCAGCAGCTTAGTAGCGAGCGGGAGCGCCCCTCGGGAGACCCAGTACTTC.

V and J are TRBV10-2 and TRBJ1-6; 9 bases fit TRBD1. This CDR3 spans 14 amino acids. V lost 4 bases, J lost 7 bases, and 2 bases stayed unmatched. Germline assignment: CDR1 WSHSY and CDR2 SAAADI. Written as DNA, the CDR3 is TGCGCCAGCAGTGTCGACAGGGGGAATTCACCCCTCCACTTT. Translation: CASSVDRGNSPLHF.

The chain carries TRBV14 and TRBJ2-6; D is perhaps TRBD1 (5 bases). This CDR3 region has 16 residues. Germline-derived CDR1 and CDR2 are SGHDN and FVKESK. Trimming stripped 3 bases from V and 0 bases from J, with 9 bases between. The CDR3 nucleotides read TGTGCCAGCAGCCACCGACAGAGCTCTGGGGCCAACGTCCTGACTTTC. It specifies CASSHRQSSGANVLTF.

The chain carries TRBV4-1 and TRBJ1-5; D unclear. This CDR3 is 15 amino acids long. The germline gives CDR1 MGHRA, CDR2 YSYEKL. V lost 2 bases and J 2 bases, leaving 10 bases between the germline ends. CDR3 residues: CASSQRGMGNQPQHF. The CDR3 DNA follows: TGCGCCAGCAGCCAACGAGGGATGGGCAATCAGCCCCAGCATTTT.

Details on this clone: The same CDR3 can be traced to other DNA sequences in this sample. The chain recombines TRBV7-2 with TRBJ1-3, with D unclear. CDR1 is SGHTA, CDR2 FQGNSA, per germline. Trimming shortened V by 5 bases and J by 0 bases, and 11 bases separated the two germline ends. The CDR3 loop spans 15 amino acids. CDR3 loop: CASSPRASSGNTIYF. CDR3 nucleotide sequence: TGTGCCAGCAGCCCTCGGGCGAGCTCTGGAAACACCATATATTTT.

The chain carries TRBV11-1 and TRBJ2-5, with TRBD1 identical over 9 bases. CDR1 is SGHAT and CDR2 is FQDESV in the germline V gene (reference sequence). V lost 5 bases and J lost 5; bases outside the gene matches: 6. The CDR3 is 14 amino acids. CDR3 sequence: CASSRHRGRETQYF. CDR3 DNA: TGTGCCAGCAGCCGACACAGGGGGCGCGAGACCCAGTACTTC. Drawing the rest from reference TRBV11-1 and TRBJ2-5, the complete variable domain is EAEVAQSPRYKITEKSQAVAFWCDPISGHATLYWYRQILGQGPELLVQFQDESVVDDSQLPKDRFSAERLKGVDSTLKIQPAELGDSAMYLCASSRHRGRETQYFGPGTRLLVL.

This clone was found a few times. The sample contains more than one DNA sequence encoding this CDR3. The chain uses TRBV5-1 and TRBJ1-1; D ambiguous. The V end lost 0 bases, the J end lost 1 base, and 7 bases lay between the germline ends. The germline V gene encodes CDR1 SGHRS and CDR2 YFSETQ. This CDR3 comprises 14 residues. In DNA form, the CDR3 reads TGCGCCAGCAGCTTGGGTACGGGGAACACTGAAGCTTTCTTT. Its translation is CASSLGTGNTEAFF. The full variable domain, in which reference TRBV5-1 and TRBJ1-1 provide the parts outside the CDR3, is KAGVTQTPRYLIKTRGQQVTLSCSPISGHRSVSWYQQTPGQGLQFLFEYFSETQRNKGNFPGRFSGRQFSNSRSEMNVSTLELGDSALYLCASSLGTGNTEAFFGQGTRLTVV.

The CDR3 protein is CASSVTNEQFF. CDR3 nucleotide sequence: TGTGCCAGCAGCGTTACGAATGAGCAGTTCTTC. V and J are TRBV9 and TRBJ2-1; no clear D gene. V was clipped by 2 bases and J by 7 bases, with 4 bases between them. The CDR3 spans 11 residues. CDR1 SGDLS and CDR2 YYNGEE come from the germline V gene.

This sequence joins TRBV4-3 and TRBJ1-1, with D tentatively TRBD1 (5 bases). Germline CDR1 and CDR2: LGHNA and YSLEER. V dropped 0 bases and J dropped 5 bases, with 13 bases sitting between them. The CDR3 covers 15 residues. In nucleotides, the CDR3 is TGCGCCAGCAGCCAAGATAGCCAGGGCGGAACTGAAGCTTTCTTT. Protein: CASSQDSQGGTEAFF.

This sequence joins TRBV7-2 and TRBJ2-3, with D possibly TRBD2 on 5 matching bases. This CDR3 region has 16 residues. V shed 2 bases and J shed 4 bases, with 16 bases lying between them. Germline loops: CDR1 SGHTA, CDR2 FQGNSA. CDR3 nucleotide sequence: TGTGCCAGCAGCTTAAGGATCCGGGGATTCGCAGATACGCAGTATTTT. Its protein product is CASSLRIRGFADTQYF.

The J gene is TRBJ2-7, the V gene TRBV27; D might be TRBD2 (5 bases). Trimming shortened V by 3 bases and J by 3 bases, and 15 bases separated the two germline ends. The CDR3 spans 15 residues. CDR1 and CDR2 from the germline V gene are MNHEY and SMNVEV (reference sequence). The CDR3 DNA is TGTGCCAGCAGTTTTCGGGGTCTCATGTACTACGAGCAGTACTTC. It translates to CASSFRGLMYYEQYF.

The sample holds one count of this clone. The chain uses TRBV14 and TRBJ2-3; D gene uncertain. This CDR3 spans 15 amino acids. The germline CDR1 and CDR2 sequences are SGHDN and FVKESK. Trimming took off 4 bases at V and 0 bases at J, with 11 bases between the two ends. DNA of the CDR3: TGTGCCAGCAGCCGAGAAATGCATAGCACAGATACGCAGTATTTT. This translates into CASSREMHSTDTQYF.

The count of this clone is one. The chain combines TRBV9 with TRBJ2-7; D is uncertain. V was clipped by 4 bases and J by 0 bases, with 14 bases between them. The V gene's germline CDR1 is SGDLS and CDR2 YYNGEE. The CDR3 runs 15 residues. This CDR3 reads CASSPNGKSSYEQYF. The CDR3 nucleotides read TGTGCCAGCAGCCCTAATGGGAAGAGCTCCTACGAGCAGTACTTC.

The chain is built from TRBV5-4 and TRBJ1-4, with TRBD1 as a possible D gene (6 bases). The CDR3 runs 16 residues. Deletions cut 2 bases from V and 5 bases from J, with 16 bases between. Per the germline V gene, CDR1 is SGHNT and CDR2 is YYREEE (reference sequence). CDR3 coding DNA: TGTGCCAGCAGCTTCAACTCAGGGGATGGCAATGAAAAACTGTTTTTT. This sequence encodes CASSFNSGDGNEKLFF. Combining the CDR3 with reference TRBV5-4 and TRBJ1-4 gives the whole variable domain ETGVTQSPTHLIKTRGQQVTLRCSSQSGHNTVSWYQQALGQGPQFIFQYYREEENGRGNFPPRFSGLQFPNYSSELNVNALELDDSALYLCASSFNSGDGNEKLFFGSGTQLSVL.

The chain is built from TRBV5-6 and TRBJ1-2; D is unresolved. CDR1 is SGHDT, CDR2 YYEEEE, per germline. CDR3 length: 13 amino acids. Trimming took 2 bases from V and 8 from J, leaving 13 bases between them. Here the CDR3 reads CASSLWPPGGYTF. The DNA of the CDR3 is TGTGCCAGCAGCTTATGGCCCCCTGGGGGCTACACCTTC.

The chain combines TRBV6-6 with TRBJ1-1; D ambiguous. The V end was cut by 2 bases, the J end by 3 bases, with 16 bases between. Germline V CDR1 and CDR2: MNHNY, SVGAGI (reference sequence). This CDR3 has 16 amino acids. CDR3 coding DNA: TGTGCCAGCAGTTACGGTGGCAGCGTCGGGGACACTGAAGCTTTCTTT. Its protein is CASSYGGSVGDTEAFF.

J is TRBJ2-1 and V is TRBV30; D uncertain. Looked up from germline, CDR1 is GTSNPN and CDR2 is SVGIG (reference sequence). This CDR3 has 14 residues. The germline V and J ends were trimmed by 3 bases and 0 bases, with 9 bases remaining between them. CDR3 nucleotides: TGTGCCTGGAGGGTGATGGGCTCCTACAATGAGCAGTTCTTC. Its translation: CAWRVMGSYNEQFF.

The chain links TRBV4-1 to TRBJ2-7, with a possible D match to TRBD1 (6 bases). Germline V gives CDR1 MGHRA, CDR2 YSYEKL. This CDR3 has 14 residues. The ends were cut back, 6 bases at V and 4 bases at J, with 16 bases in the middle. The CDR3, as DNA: TGCGCCAGCAGGGCAACAGGGACCCCTTACGAGCAGTACTTC. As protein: CASRATGTPYEQYF.

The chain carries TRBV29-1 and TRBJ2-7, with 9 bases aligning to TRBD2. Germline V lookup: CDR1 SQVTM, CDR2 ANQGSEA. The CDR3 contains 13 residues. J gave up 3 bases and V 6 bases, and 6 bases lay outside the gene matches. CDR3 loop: CSVRGRAVYEQYF. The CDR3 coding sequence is TGCAGCGTCCGCGGGAGGGCCGTCTACGAGCAGTACTTC.

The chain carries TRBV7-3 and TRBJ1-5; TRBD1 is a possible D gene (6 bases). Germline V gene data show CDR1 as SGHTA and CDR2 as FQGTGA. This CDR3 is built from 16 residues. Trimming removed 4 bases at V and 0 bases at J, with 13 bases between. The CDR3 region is CASSYRTGNSNQPQHF. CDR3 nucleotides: TGTGCCAGCAGCTACCGCACAGGGAATAGCAATCAGCCCCAGCATTTT.